This T cell receptor beta chain was profiled in a study of control samples from healthy donors and cancer patients. The CDR3 sequence is 15 residues long. Trimming cost V 5 bases and J 2 bases, with 13 bases left between them. The germline V gene has CDR1 SGHVS and CDR2 FQNEAQ. The data were produced by immunoSEQ multiplex PCR, yet TCRdb's version contains in-frame clones alone and is incomplete. The table has some 130,000 clones, 80% to 95% seen once; the top ten hold roughly 10%. This chain uses TRBV7-8 with TRBJ1-5; no clear D gene. The TCR originated in a young man in good health. Sequenced input: blood. CDR3 DNA sequence: TGTGCCAGCAGCCAAGCATTCCGGGGCAATCAGCCCCAGCATTTT. Amino acids: CASSQAFRGNQPQHF.